These 32 T cell receptor beta chains were all obtained from the same sample, sequenced in a study of blood T cell repertoires in COVID-19. Assay used: immunoSEQ multiplex PCR; TCRdb lists only in-frame clones, some missing. The sample has around 100,000 clones; roughly 87% are singletons. Input material: peripheral blood. These TCRs come from a woman at least 80 years old in a cohort sampled during active COVID-19.

This clone was detected a few times. The chain recombines TRBV5-4 with TRBJ1-6; unclear D gene. Germline V CDR1 and CDR2: SGHNT, YYREEE (reference sequence). Trimming left V 4 bases short and J 1 base short, with 15 bases between. This CDR3 has 17 amino acids. The CDR3 protein is CASSPETPGSYNSPLHF. The CDR3 DNA follows: TGTGCCAGCAGCCCTGAGACCCCCGGGTCCTATAATTCACCCCTCCACTTT.

This clone was seen only once. V is TRBV5-1 and J is TRBJ2-1; TRBD2 agrees at 12 bases. The germline gives CDR1 SGHRS, CDR2 YFSETQ. The CDR3 covers 15 residues. V shed 4 bases and J 7 bases; nucleotides not matched to a gene: 6. The chain's CDR3 is CASSGTSGGYNEQFF. For the CDR3, the DNA is TGCGCCAGCAGCGGAACTAGCGGGGGGTATAATGAGCAGTTCTTC. Variable domain in full (rest from reference TRBV5-1 and TRBJ2-1): KAGVTQTPRYLIKTRGQQVTLSCSPISGHRSVSWYQQTPGQGLQFLFEYFSETQRNKGNFPGRFSGRQFSNSRSEMNVSTLELGDSALYLCASSGTSGGYNEQFFGPGTRLTVL.

This clone was recorded once. The J gene is TRBJ2-1, the V gene TRBV7-2, with D unresolved. The CDR3 loop spans 11 amino acids. Trimming stripped 1 base from V and 12 bases from J, with 7 bases between. CDR1 is SGHTA and CDR2 is FQGNSA in the germline V gene. This chain's CDR3 is CASSLEVVQFF. CDR3 nucleotide sequence: TGTGCCAGCAGCTTAGAAGTAGTGCAGTTCTTC.

The V gene is TRBV9, the J gene TRBJ1-6, with 9 nucleotides matching TRBD1. The J segment lost 6 bases and the V segment lost 3 bases, leaving 7 bases of the junction unmatched. This CDR3 comprises 16 residues. Germline V CDR1 and CDR2: SGDLS, YYNGEE. The CDR3 DNA sequence: TGTGCCAGCAGCGCGGACAGGGGAGGGGGTAATTCACCCCTCCACTTT. Encoded protein: CASSADRGGGNSPLHF.

This chain links TRBV19 with TRBJ2-7, with 8 bases lining up with TRBD2. The CDR3 runs to 15 residues. The trim removed 6 bases at V and 2 bases at J, leaving 9 bases unmatched. Looked up from germline, CDR1 is LNHDA and CDR2 is SQIVND (reference sequence). The CDR3 DNA reads TGTGCCAGTAGACTTTCGGCGGGAGGAACCTACGAGCAGTACTTC. As protein: CASRLSAGGTYEQYF.

The gene calls are TRBV13 and TRBJ2-5; TRBD2 matches at 14 bases. The trim removed 6 bases at V and 4 bases at J, leaving 4 bases unmatched. Germline lookup yields CDR1 PRHDT and CDR2 FYEKMQ (reference sequence). This CDR3 is built from 15 residues. For the CDR3, the DNA is TGTGCCAGCAGGACTAGCGGGGGGGCCTCAGAGACCCAGTACTTC. Translated, it gives CASRTSGGASETQYF.

V gene TRBV7-8 combines with J gene TRBJ2-1; no clear D gene. Deletions cut 6 bases from V and 10 bases from J, with 10 bases between. Germline V gives CDR1 SGHVS, CDR2 FQNEAQ. There are 11 residues in the CDR3. The CDR3 nucleotides read TGTGCCAGCAGGTGGGCGAAAGAGCAGTTCTTC. Its translation: CASRWAKEQFF.

The chain uses TRBV5-1 and TRBJ2-5; 9 bases align to TRBD1. This CDR3 spans 14 amino acids. Germline lookup yields CDR1 SGHRS and CDR2 YFSETQ. The ends lost 6 bases at V and 2 bases at J; junction bases unmatched: 5. The CDR3 loop is CASNTGGGQETQYF. CDR3 coding DNA: TGCGCCAGCAACACAGGGGGCGGACAAGAGACCCAGTACTTC.

The genes are TRBV6-5 and TRBJ1-3; a weak D match, TRBD1 (6 bases). The germline V gene has CDR1 MNHEY and CDR2 SVGAGI. This CDR3 has 15 amino acids. Trimming took 3 bases from V and 4 from J, leaving 13 bases between them. As DNA, the CDR3 is TGTGCCAGCAGTTATCTACAGGGCTCGGGAAACACCATATATTTT. This encodes CASSYLQGSGNTIYF.

This chain uses TRBV4-2 with TRBJ1-4; maybe TRBD1 (5 bases). Germline CDR1 LGHNA, CDR2 YNFKEQ. V was trimmed by 2 bases and J by 0 bases, leaving 10 bases between them. CDR3 size: 16 residues. CDR3 sequence reads: CASSQSAGSTNEKLFF. CDR3 in DNA: TGTGCCAGCAGCCAATCAGCAGGGTCAACTAATGAAAAACTGTTTTTT.

V is TRBV5-1 and J is TRBJ2-3; 10 bases line up with TRBD2. V dropped 4 bases and J dropped 7; count of bases not matched to a gene: 9. Looked up from germline, CDR1 is SGHRS and CDR2 is YFSETQ. CDR3 length: 15 amino acids. CDR3 amino acids: CASSPAGTSDYTQYF. CDR3 nucleotides: TGCGCCAGCAGCCCGGCCGGGACTAGCGATTATACGCAGTATTTT.

This rearrangement joins TRBV5-1 to TRBJ2-2, with 8 positions matching TRBD2. The CDR3 is 16 residues long. The V gene's germline CDR1 is SGHRS and CDR2 YFSETQ. Losses at the gene ends were 6 bases for V and 4 bases for J; bases not matched to a gene: 11. This chain's CDR3 is CASTDRTGGPTGELFF. For the CDR3, the DNA is TGCGCCAGCACAGATAGGACGGGAGGGCCCACCGGGGAGCTGTTTTTT.

The rearrangement joins TRBV2 to TRBJ2-1; TRBD2 matches at 11 bases. CDR3 length: 14 residues. V was clipped by 9 bases and J by 7 bases; unmatched bases: 8. Germline CDR1 reads SNHLY; CDR2 reads FYNNEI. The CDR3 sequence: CARSLAGGGNEQFF. Here the CDR3 DNA reads TGTGCCAGATCCCTAGCGGGAGGTGGAAATGAGCAGTTCTTC.

In its sample, this clone was seen a few times. This chain uses TRBV12-5 with TRBJ1-5; D perhaps matches TRBD1 (6 bases). The CDR3 length is 13 residues. CDR1 and CDR2 (germline): LGHNT, FRNRAP. V lost 3 bases and J lost 4, with 7 bases in between. DNA of the CDR3: TGTGCTAGTGGTTTAACAGGGAATCAGCCCCAGCATTTT. It translates to CASGLTGNQPQHF. Looking up the rest from reference TRBV12-5 and TRBJ1-5 gives the full variable domain: DARVTQTPRHKVTEMGQEVTMRCQPILGHNTVFWYRQTMMQGLELLAYFRNRAPLDDSGMPKDRFSAEMPDATLATLKIQPSEPRDSAVYFCASGLTGNQPQHFGDGTRLSIL.

The chain uses TRBV19 and TRBJ1-3; 7 bases align to TRBD1. Per the germline V gene, CDR1 is LNHDA and CDR2 is SQIVND (reference sequence). CDR3 length: 16 residues. The J segment lost 0 bases and the V segment lost 6 bases, leaving 8 bases of the junction unmatched. CDR3 in amino acids: CASSISGQVSGNTIYF. In nucleotides, the CDR3 is TGTGCCAGTAGCATCAGTGGACAGGTCTCTGGAAACACCATATATTTT.

The chain combines TRBV6-5 with TRBJ1-2; 7 positions match TRBD1. J gave up 2 bases and V 8 bases, and 11 bases lay outside the gene matches. This CDR3 is 15 amino acids long. Germline loops: CDR1 MNHEY, CDR2 SVGAGI. The CDR3 bases are TGTGCCAGCGAGACCGTGGGACAGCCAAACTATGGCTACACCTTC. This codes for CASETVGQPNYGYTF.

This clone was observed a single time. V is TRBV19 and J is TRBJ1-3; D is unresolved. V lost 5 bases and J 2 bases, leaving 4 bases between the germline ends. The germline V gene has CDR1 LNHDA and CDR2 SQIVND (reference sequence). The CDR3 extends over 12 amino acids. CDR3 bases: TGTGCCAGTAGTCAAACTGGAAACACCATATATTTT. Translating gives CASSQTGNTIYF.

The chain carries TRBV5-1 and TRBJ2-7; 7 nucleotides align to TRBD1. V was clipped by 0 bases and J by 2 bases; unmatched bases: 2. Per the germline V gene, CDR1 is SGHRS and CDR2 is YFSETQ. This CDR3 region has 14 residues. In DNA form, the CDR3 reads TGCGCCAGCAGCTTGGACGGGACAGCCTACGAGCAGTACTTC. This gives the protein CASSLDGTAYEQYF.

The chain combines TRBV18 with TRBJ2-3, with D maybe TRBD2 (5 bases). Germline V gene data show CDR1 as KGHSH and CDR2 as LQKENI. The CDR3 spans 15 residues. V lost 3 bases and J lost 0, with 10 bases in between. The CDR3 protein is CASSPARTSTDTQYF. DNA of the CDR3: TGTGCCAGCTCACCGGCCAGGACTAGCACAGATACGCAGTATTTT.

The V and J genes are TRBV9 and TRBJ2-5; D possibly corresponds to TRBD1 (5 bases). V was clipped by 0 bases and J by 4 bases, with 13 bases between them. The CDR3 spans 15 residues. Germline V gives CDR1 SGDLS, CDR2 YYNGEE. CDR3 coding DNA: TGTGCCAGCAGCGTAGCGGGCGGCAGGGCAGAGACCCAGTACTTC. This gives the protein CASSVAGGRAETQYF.

The chain couples TRBV7-9 to TRBJ2-2; 10 bases match TRBD1. The germline gives CDR1 SEHNR, CDR2 FQNEAQ (reference sequence). The J segment lost 12 bases and the V segment lost 5 bases, leaving 12 bases of the junction unmatched. This CDR3 has 15 residues. CDR3 region: CASSPSGQGSRKLFF. The CDR3 region has the DNA TGTGCCAGCAGCCCCTCGGGACAGGGGTCCCGGAAGCTGTTTTTT.

The rearrangement joins TRBV18 to TRBJ2-3; the match to TRBD2 covers 11 bases. Per germline, CDR1 KGHSH and CDR2 LQKENI. This CDR3 is built from 17 residues. The trim removed 1 base at V and 1 base at J, leaving 4 bases unmatched. DNA for the CDR3: TGTGCCAGCTCACCACTTCTAGCGGGGGGAGGCACAGATACGCAGTATTTT. Amino acid sequence: CASSPLLAGGGTDTQYF. Combining the CDR3 with reference TRBV18 and TRBJ2-3 gives the whole variable domain NAGVMQNPRHLVRRRGQEARLRCSPMKGHSHVYWYRQLPEEGLKFMVYLQKENIIDESGMPKERFSAEFPKEGPSILRIQQVVRGDSAAYFCASSPLLAGGGTDTQYFGPGTRLTVL.

The rearrangement links TRBV10-3 to TRBJ2-7; 10 positions agree with TRBD2. V was pared by 0 bases and J by 7 bases, with 3 bases of the junction left unmatched. This CDR3 has 14 residues. Germline V gives CDR1 ENHRY, CDR2 SYGVKD. The CDR3 is CAISESVLAGEQYF. The CDR3 DNA reads as TGTGCCATCAGTGAGTCGGTACTAGCGGGGGAGCAGTACTTC.

This chain joins TRBV4-2 and TRBJ2-1; D is ambiguous. The CDR3 contains 13 residues. The germline V gene has CDR1 LGHNA and CDR2 YNFKEQ. V lost 3 bases and J lost 5, with 8 bases in between. Here the CDR3 reads CASSHVTDNEQFF. CDR3 nucleotides: TGTGCCAGCAGCCACGTCACAGACAATGAGCAGTTCTTC.

CDR3 nucleotide sequence: TGTGCCACCAGTGATCCTAGACGGTACAATGAGCAGTTCTTC. Protein product: CATSDPRRYNEQFF. This chain uses TRBV24-1 with TRBJ2-1, with no clear D. V lost 3 bases and J lost 4, with 9 bases in between. CDR1 and CDR2 from the germline V gene are KGHDR and SFDVKD. The CDR3 has 14 amino acids.

The chain uses TRBV5-1 and TRBJ1-1; 8 nucleotides line up with TRBD1. Germline lookup yields CDR1 SGHRS and CDR2 YFSETQ. CDR3 length equals 13 residues. The V and J ends lost 2 bases and 7 bases, in that order; junction bases with no gene match: 4. The CDR3, as DNA: TGCGCCAGCAGCTTAGGGGACAGGTTTGAAGCTTTCTTT. It specifies CASSLGDRFEAFF.

The count of this clone is one. This sequence joins TRBV14 and TRBJ2-1; TRBD1 matches at 9 bases. The length of the CDR3 is 18 residues. CDR1 is SGHDN, CDR2 FVKESK, per germline. V dropped 1 base and J dropped 4; count of bases not matched to a gene: 11. The CDR3 reads CASSQARDRVPLYNEQFF. The CDR3 nucleotides read TGTGCCAGCAGCCAAGCGCGGGACAGGGTTCCGCTTTACAATGAGCAGTTCTTC.

V gene TRBV5-1 combines with J gene TRBJ2-7, with 7 bases fitting TRBD2. With V trimmed by 2 bases and J by 2 bases, 7 bases remained unmatched. CDR1 is SGHRS and CDR2 is YFSETQ in the germline V gene. The length of the CDR3 is 15 residues. As DNA, the CDR3 is TGCGCCAGCAGCTTCTCCGGGACTAACACCTACGAGCAGTACTTC. Protein product: CASSFSGTNTYEQYF.

V and J are TRBV28 and TRBJ1-1; D is uncertain. V lost 7 bases and J lost 11, with 20 bases in between. In germline, CDR1 is MDHEN, CDR2 SYDVKM. The CDR3 is 13 amino acids. The CDR3 nucleotides read TGTGCCAGCAAAGCGGAGGGCCCCCGTCAGGCTTTCTTT. Translating it yields CASKAEGPRQAFF.

V usage is TRBV6-5 and J usage is TRBJ2-5, with 11 bases that match TRBD2. The junction had 5 bases not matched to a gene; V was cut back by 6 bases and J by 5 bases. Per germline, CDR1 MNHEY and CDR2 SVGAGI. The CDR3 runs 14 residues. The CDR3 here is CASRASGRPETQYF. The CDR3 coding sequence is TGTGCCAGCAGGGCTAGCGGGAGGCCCGAGACCCAGTACTTC.

The chain couples TRBV7-9 to TRBJ2-1; D gene unclear. Deletions cut 2 bases from V and 8 bases from J, with 10 bases between. CDR3 size: 13 residues. From germline, CDR1 is SEHNR and CDR2 FQNEAQ (reference sequence). Here the CDR3 reads CASSLNERDEQFF. CDR3 in DNA: TGTGCCAGCAGCTTAAATGAACGGGATGAGCAGTTCTTC.

CDR3: CASSQVGAEETQYF. For the CDR3, the DNA is TGTGCCAGCAGCCAAGTTGGGGCAGAAGAGACCCAGTACTTC. The chain uses TRBV3-1 (or the pseudogene TRBV3-2) and TRBJ2-5; D is possibly TRBD1 (5 bases). The CDR3 runs 14 residues. Germline-derived CDR1 and CDR2 are LGHDT and YNNKEL (reference sequence). Trimming stripped 1 base from V and 3 bases from J, with 9 bases between.